The source of this T cell receptor beta chain is a study of blood T cell repertoires in COVID-19 (dated by TCRdb to the early 2020s). For the wider study: Samples covering the acute and convalescent phases of COVID-19 were provided by collaborators in the United States, Italy and Spain. Where HLA class I and class II types were available, the types were taken from metadata supplied by the sample provider, not from assay-based typing. A freely available public database, intended as a resource for researchers studying the immune response to SARS-CoV-2, is where the repertoires were released. Subjects who had been exposed to COVID-19, were actively infected with it, or had recovered from it provided the deeply sampled blood TCRbeta repertoires that made up the dataset. The samples were drawn from two sources: the first 160 participants of the ongoing ImmuneRACE study, and fewer than 1,500 subjects contributed by 6 global collaborators. The prospective study material was composed of cDNA or gDNA derived from T cells, B-cell-depleted T cells, or PBMCs. A de-identified subject ID, COVID-19 status, age in years and sex were almost always included in the sample metadata.

Participants in the prospective study were aged about 18 to 100 years, lived in under 30 United States geographic areas, and enrolled through a virtual design. In the prospective study, participants were assigned to cohorts based on the clinical history participants reported in a screening survey and a study questionnaire. For ImmuneRACE Cohort 3, a participant was defined as recovered based on two consecutive negative NP/OP PCR tests, clearance by a healthcare professional, or resolution of symptoms. In the prospective study, whole blood, serum and a nasopharyngeal or oropharyngeal swab were collected from each participant by mobile phlebotomists. Participants in the prospective study had the option to provide additional blood draws and questionnaires over an approximately 2-month period. Prospective study blood samples were shipped either frozen or at room temperature before DNA extraction. What the study reported, not specific to this receptor: How much clinical and demographic metadata was included differed by source and by participant, and the metadata was provided uncurated.

TCRbeta CDR3 regions were amplified from genomic DNA using the immunoSEQ Assay, a bias-controlled multiplex PCR. The authors processed their data as follows. Nucleated cell counts per sample were estimated from amplification of reference gene primers within the assay. To quantify the absolute abundance of each unique TCRbeta CDR3 rearrangement, sequence reads were collapsed and filtered. Productive Simpson clonality was computed per sample as the square root of Simpson's diversity index over productive rearrangements. Entries here come from immuneACCESS through TCRdb and include only in-frame sequences with V and J called. Some clones fail to appear in such tables; in the studies checked, an unresolved V gene covers under half of the shortfall, and the cause of the remainder is unknown. V, J and clone size are those of that table, while D and trimming were read from the DNA. The sample includes approximately 160,000 clones, with approximately 80% observed a single time. Clones ranked in the top ten supply less than 6% of the sample.

Notes on this clone: Which antigen it targets is not known. The input lacks base qualities; no much larger clone sits a single base away.

This receptor was obtained from a man in his forties who had recovered from COVID-19. Sequences were obtained from PBMCs or T cells enriched from blood (not recorded which).

CDR3 loop: CASSPGTSGGGDTQYF. The DNA sequence is TGTGCCAGCAGCCCCGGGACTAGCGGGGGGGGAGATACGCAGTATTTT. Recombination connected TRBV3-1 (or the pseudogene TRBV3-2) to TRBJ2-3; 16 bases in the junction line up with TRBD2. Looking up the germline V gene (reference sequence) yields CDR1 LGHDT and CDR2 YNNKEL. The CDR3 spans 16 residues, from the cysteine through the phenylalanine. Of the read, only the CDR3 DNA is kept; its 48 bases are in frame from base 1. V has 4 bases trimmed and J has 5 bases trimmed; junction bases matching no gene number 3.